This T cell receptor beta chain was documented in a study of T cell responses to AZD1222 COVID-19 vaccine. The CDR3 runs to 13 residues. V gave up 0 bases and J gave up 5 bases, with 4 bases separating them. Germline V gene data show CDR1 as LGHNT and CDR2 as FRNRAP. Measured with immunoSEQ multiplex PCR; TCRdb has only the in-frame clones, and not every one. The data contain about 130,000 clones, 90% of them singletons. This sequence joins TRBV12-5 and TRBJ2-2; no clear D gene. The material sequenced was peripheral blood, taken on day 0 of AZD1222 vaccination. This TCR derives from an adult in good health. The CDR3 bases are TGTGCTAGTGGTTTGGTAGGGACCGGGGAGCTGTTTTTT. Translating gives CASGLVGTGELFF.